These T cell receptor beta chains were read from a single sample in a study of T cell changes during pregnancy in multiple sclerosis. Profiling relied on immunoSEQ multiplex PCR, and the TCRdb table lists in-frame clones only, not all of them. Among tens of thousands of clones, 90% were seen once, and the ten largest hold around 7%. Sequencing used CD8+ T cells from peripheral blood mononuclear cells, obtained in the third trimester of pregnancy. The source is a female donor with multiple sclerosis, enrolled in a pregnancy study. The CDR3 runs from the conserved cysteine through the conserved F or W. Fields, in order: D gene, V gene, J gene, clone size, CDR3 protein, CDR3 DNA. D genes are given only for firm matches. The size field is filled for only some rows; it gives once, few, many or a size class.

TRBD2	TRBV5-6	TRBJ2-1	NA	CASSLLEREKHEQFF	TGTGCCAGCAGCTTGTTAGAGCGGGAGAAGCATGAGCAGTTCTTC
TRBD1	TRBV4-2	TRBJ2-7	once	CASSQETGDGQYF	TGTGCCAGCAGCCAGGAAACAGGGGACGGGCAGTACTTC
TRBD1	TRBV7-3	TRBJ2-1	NA	CASSLTGGGHNEQFF	TGTGCCAGCAGCTTAACAGGGGGCGGCCACAATGAGCAGTTCTTC
NA	TRBV7-9	TRBJ2-1	NA	CASSPYSTKSDEQFF	TGTGCCAGCAGCCCTTATAGCACAAAGTCGGATGAGCAGTTCTTC
TRBD2	TRBV7-3	TRBJ2-1	NA	CASSELAGVYNEQFF	TGTGCCAGCAGCGAACTAGCGGGGGTTTACAATGAGCAGTTCTTC
TRBD1	TRBV28	TRBJ1-6	NA	CASSLSPDRGYNSPLHF	TGTGCCAGCAGTTTATCACCAGACAGGGGTTATAATTCACCCCTCCACTTT
NA	TRBV29-1	TRBJ1-1	NA	CSVEQASLGTEAFF	TGCAGCGTTGAACAGGCCAGTTTGGGCACTGAAGCTTTCTTT
TRBD2	TRBV28	TRBJ2-7	NA	CASSSAGGRAGNEQYF	TGTGCCAGCAGTTCCGCCGGCGGGAGGGCCGGCAACGAGCAGTACTTC
NA	TRBV9	TRBJ2-3	NA	CASSSRTDTQYF	TGTGCCAGCAGTTCTAGAACAGATACGCAGTATTTT
NA	TRBV7-2	TRBJ2-7	NA	CASSPGQPSSYEQYF	TGTGCCAGCAGCCCCGGACAGCCATCTTCCTACGAGCAGTACTTC
TRBD1	TRBV11-2	TRBJ2-1	NA	CASRLTSGTVPNEQFF	TGTGCCAGCAGACTAACATCCGGGACAGTCCCCAATGAGCAGTTCTTC
TRBD1	TRBV4-3	TRBJ2-2	once	CASSQDLGTANANTGELFF	TGCGCCAGCAGCCAAGATCTAGGGACAGCCAACGCGAACACCGGGGAGCTGTTTTTT
NA	TRBV30	TRBJ2-3	NA	CAWSVHPSDTQYF	TGTGCCTGGAGTGTACATCCCTCAGATACGCAGTATTTT
NA	TRBV5-4	TRBJ2-1	NA	CASSLYNEQFF	TGTGCCAGCAGTCTCTACAATGAGCAGTTCTTC
NA	TRBV7-9	TRBJ1-2	NA	CASSPGPLGTYGYTF	TGTGCCAGCAGCCCAGGACCTCTCGGGACTTATGGCTACACCTTC
NA	TRBV27	TRBJ2-1	NA	CASSPTGREQFF	TGTGCCAGCAGTCCCACAGGGCGGGAGCAGTTCTTC
NA	TRBV9	TRBJ2-2	NA	CASSARGGELFF	TGTGCCAGCAGCGCACGGGGCGGGGAGCTGTTTTTT
TRBD2	TRBV27	TRBJ2-3	NA	CASSPPWTSGSPDTQYF	TGTGCCAGCAGTCCTCCCTGGACTAGCGGGTCCCCGGATACGCAGTATTTT
NA	TRBV11-2	TRBJ1-6	NA	CASSLEWADGLHF	TGTGCCAGCAGCTTAGAATGGGCCGACGGCCTCCACTTT
NA	TRBV7-3	TRBJ2-3	NA	CASSLTGGLTDTQYF	TGTGCCAGCAGCTTAACGGGAGGCCTCACAGATACGCAGTATTTT
TRBD1	TRBV6-1	TRBJ2-7	once	CASSPTGVEQYF	TGTGCCAGCAGTCCTACAGGGGTCGAGCAGTACTTC
NA	TRBV29-1	TRBJ2-2	NA	CSVERDTRGTGELFF	TGCAGCGTTGAGAGGGACACGAGGGGTACCGGGGAGCTGTTTTTT
TRBD2	TRBV2	TRBJ2-3	NA	CASSDSGGTDTQYF	TGTGCCAGCAGTGATAGCGGGGGGACAGATACGCAGTATTTT
NA	TRBV2	TRBJ2-7	NA	CASSDGYEQYF	TGTGCCAGCAGTGACGGTTACGAGCAGTACTTC
NA	TRBV4-3	TRBJ2-1	NA	CASSQDLGLLYYNEQFF	TGCGCCAGCAGCCAAGATTTGGGCCTGCTTTACTACAATGAGCAGTTCTTC
TRBD2	TRBV7-8	TRBJ2-1	NA	CASSLVAGAYNEQFF	TGTGCCAGCAGCTTAGTGGCGGGGGCCTACAATGAGCAGTTCTTC
NA	TRBV25-1	TRBJ1-1	NA	CASSEYGEDTEAFF	TGTGCCAGCAGTGAATACGGGGAAGACACTGAAGCTTTCTTT
NA	TRBV2	TRBJ1-2	NA	CASSVPGIYGYTF	TGTGCCAGCAGTGTCCCAGGGATCTATGGCTACACCTTC
NA	TRBV20-1	TRBJ2-7	once	CSASTGYEQYF	TGCAGTGCTAGTACGGGCTACGAGCAGTACTTC
TRBD2	TRBV11-3	TRBJ2-1	NA	CASSLRGGRGKGYNEQFF	TGTGCCAGCAGCTTACGGGGCGGGAGGGGTAAGGGCTACAATGAGCAGTTCTTC
NA	TRBV7-2	TRBJ2-1	NA	CASSLVGQGAYNEQFF	TGTGCCAGCAGCTTAGTGGGCCAAGGGGCCTACAATGAGCAGTTCTTC
TRBD1	TRBV27	TRBJ2-5	once	CASSLSPDRGETQYF	TGTGCCAGCAGTTTATCCCCGGACAGGGGGGAGACCCAGTACTTC
NA	TRBV9	TRBJ2-2	NA	CASSVESGNTGELFF	TGTGCCAGCAGCGTAGAGTCAGGGAACACCGGGGAGCTGTTTTTT
NA	TRBV27	TRBJ1-4	NA	CASSEQGREKLFF	TGTGCCAGCAGTGAACAGGGAAGGGAAAAACTGTTTTTT
NA	TRBV4-1	TRBJ1-6	NA	CASSQDRNSPLHF	TGCGCCAGCAGCCAAGACCGGAATTCACCCCTCCACTTT
TRBD2	TRBV25-1	TRBJ2-3	NA	CASSDLAGLTGTQYF	TGTGCCAGCAGTGATTTAGCGGGCCTTACTGGAACGCAGTATTTT